This T cell receptor (beta chain) originates from a study of cytomegalovirus exposure and HLA in healthy donors. Trimming pared 0 bases from V and 2 bases from J, leaving 3 bases between. The CDR3 runs to 13 residues. Germline V CDR1 and CDR2: SGHTA, FQGNSA. Overall study results and limits: Sequencing had likely introduced a cluster of highly shared sequence variants as an artifact. Despite most TCR sequences being rare, some public TCRs occurred in many donors.

60 Vbeta and 13 Jbeta primers were used in PCR. Original processing methods: An analysis that came later counted 80 million or so unique TCR beta chains, approximately 10 million shared. The repertoire was sequenced with immunoSEQ multiplex PCR; TCRdb's copy has only in-frame clones and lacks some. Clonal size and the V and J genes are those of that table, whereas D and trimming came from the DNA. The sample includes about 75,000 clones, more than 65% of them seen just once. This clone turned up a few times. As yet, its antigen is unknown. The clonotype originates from a man aged 70 or older in good health and CMV-seropositive. Sequenced input: PBMCs. The gene calls are TRBV7-2 and TRBJ2-3; D is undetermined. CDR3 coding DNA: TGTGCCAGCAGCTTAGCCAACACAGATACGCAGTATTTT. It specifies CASSLANTDTQYF.